Presented here are 27 T cell receptor beta chains from one specimen sequenced in a study of cytotoxic CD8 clonotypes in ibrutinib-treated CLL. Data came from immunoSEQ multiplex PCR; TCRdb stores just in-frame clones and leaves some out. Among thousands of clones listed, over 60% were seen once. Sample: PBMCs, taken before ibrutinib treatment. The receptors here all came from a human donor with chronic lymphocytic leukemia.

The chain joins TRBV5-1 to TRBJ2-5; the match to TRBD2 covers 11 bases. CDR3 size: 16 residues. CDR1 is SGHRS and CDR2 is YFSETQ in the germline V gene. V gave up 0 bases and J gave up 4 bases; unmatched junction bases: 5. Here the CDR3 DNA reads TGCGCCAGCAGCTTGGGAGCCGGGACTAGCGGAGAGACCCAGTACTTC. The encoded protein is CASSLGAGTSGETQYF.

The chain uses TRBV11-2 and TRBJ2-2; D is undetermined. The length of the CDR3 is 16 residues. Germline CDR1 and CDR2: SGHAT and FQNNGV. Trimming shortened V by 2 bases and J by 2 bases, and 12 bases separated the two germline ends. CDR3 DNA sequence: TGTGCCAGCAGCTTATCGAGTGGGCTTAACACCGGGGAGCTGTTTTTT. It encodes CASSLSSGLNTGELFF.

J is TRBJ2-7 and V is TRBV2, with 10 bases lining up with TRBD1. Looked up from germline, CDR1 is SNHLY and CDR2 is FYNNEI. The CDR3 is 13 residues long. Trimming at V came to 7 bases and at J to 4 bases, leaving 4 bases not matched to a gene. CDR3 in DNA: TGTGCCAGCAAGGGGGACAGGGGATACGAGCAGTACTTC. Its protein product is CASKGDRGYEQYF.

V usage is TRBV19 and J usage is TRBJ1-5; D unclear. The V end was cut by 4 bases, the J end by 0 bases, with 7 bases between. The CDR3 totals 14 residues. Germline CDR1 reads LNHDA; CDR2 reads SQIVND (reference sequence). CDR3 sequence reads: CASSTDTSNQPQHF. The CDR3 region has the DNA TGTGCCAGTAGTACCGACACTAGCAATCAGCCCCAGCATTTT. The complete variable domain, with remaining parts taken from reference TRBV19 and TRBJ1-5, reads DGGITQSPKYLFRKEGQNVTLSCEQNLNHDAMYWYRQDPGQGLRLIYYSQIVNDFQKGDIAEGYSVSREKKESFPLTVTSAQKNPTAFYLCASSTDTSNQPQHFGDGTRLSIL.

The DNA of the CDR3 is TGTGCCAGCAGCTTCCCGACTAGCGGGGAAGAGACCCAGTACTTC. Protein sequence: CASSFPTSGEETQYF. The chain has TRBV7-9 and TRBJ2-5; TRBD2 matches at 11 bases. Looked up from germline, CDR1 is SEHNR and CDR2 is FQNEAQ (reference sequence). J lost 3 bases, V lost 3 bases, and 3 bases had no gene match. The CDR3 totals 15 residues.

The genes are TRBV5-4 and TRBJ1-2, with D possibly TRBD1 on 6 matching bases. The germline V and J ends were trimmed by 1 base and 7 bases, with 17 bases remaining between them. This CDR3 is 15 amino acids long. In germline, CDR1 is SGHNT, CDR2 YYREEE (reference sequence). CDR3 coding DNA: TGTGCCAGCAGCTTGAAGGAGGGGGGCGCGAGTGGCTACACCTTC. Translating gives CASSLKEGGASGYTF.

The V and J genes are TRBV5-8 and TRBJ2-2, with unresolved D. The V gene's germline CDR1 is SGHTS and CDR2 YDEGEE. This CDR3 comprises 12 residues. Trimming took 0 bases from V and 7 from J, leaving 4 bases between them. This CDR3 is CASSLGNGELFF. Here the CDR3 DNA reads TGTGCCAGCAGCTTGGGGAACGGGGAGCTGTTTTTT.

This chain uses TRBV14 with TRBJ1-1, with TRBD1 identical over 7 bases. The germline CDR1 and CDR2 sequences are SGHDN and FVKESK. V was pared by 1 base and J by 6 bases, with 8 bases of the junction left unmatched. CDR3 length: 15 amino acids. The CDR3 bases are TGTGCCAGCAGCCAAGTCTCAGGGGGAAGGGCTGAAGCTTTCTTT. This codes for CASSQVSGGRAEAFF.

The rearrangement links TRBV19 to TRBJ2-7, with 12 bases identical to TRBD2. CDR1 is LNHDA, CDR2 SQIVND, per germline (reference sequence). CDR3 size: 15 residues. V shed 5 bases, J shed 6 bases, and the junction held 8 bases outside the gene matches. The CDR3, as DNA: TGTGCCAGTAGTTCTCTAGCGGGAGGGCCAAGCGAGCAGTACTTC. Amino acids: CASSSLAGGPSEQYF. The entire variable domain, with the rest obtained from reference TRBV19 and TRBJ2-7, is as follows: DGGITQSPKYLFRKEGQNVTLSCEQNLNHDAMYWYRQDPGQGLRLIYYSQIVNDFQKGDIAEGYSVSREKKESFPLTVTSAQKNPTAFYLCASSSLAGGPSEQYFGPGTRLTVT.

The chain is built from TRBV29-1 and TRBJ2-7; D is undetermined. The CDR3 consists of 13 residues. Trimming cost V 4 bases and J 7 bases, with 17 bases left between them. Germline V gives CDR1 SQVTM, CDR2 ANQGSEA. The DNA for the CDR3 is TGCAGCGTTGTCCGGAGTGCCCCGCGGGAGCAGTACTTC. It codes for CSVVRSAPREQYF.

The J gene is TRBJ1-4, the V gene TRBV2, with 8 bases fitting TRBD1. The CDR3 contains 14 residues. Germline V gene sequence: CDR1 SNHLY, CDR2 FYNNEI. J gave up 3 bases and V 3 bases, and 0 bases lay outside the gene matches. The CDR3 sequence is CASSETGANEKLFF. The CDR3, as DNA: TGTGCCAGCAGTGAGACAGGGGCTAATGAAAAACTGTTTTTT.

V and J are TRBV30 and TRBJ2-7; 10 bases fit TRBD1. From germline, CDR1 is GTSNPN and CDR2 SVGIG (reference sequence). CDR3 size: 15 residues. J was trimmed by 4 bases and V by 3 bases; bases with no gene match: 9. This chain's CDR3 is CAWSLRTGGTYEQYF. The CDR3 DNA reads TGTGCCTGGAGCCTCCGGACAGGGGGTACATACGAGCAGTACTTC.

The V gene is TRBV7-9, the J gene TRBJ1-5; tentative D call: TRBD1 (6 bases). Germline CDR1 is SEHNR and CDR2 is FQNEAQ (reference sequence). This CDR3 spans 15 amino acids. The V gene lost 6 bases and the J gene lost 2 bases, with 14 bases spanning the gap. The DNA for the CDR3 is TGTGCCAGCAGTGGGGAAGGGGGAGGCAATCAGCCCCAGCATTTT. Encoded protein: CASSGEGGGNQPQHF.

This chain joins TRBV19 and TRBJ2-5; D not certain. The germline V gene has CDR1 LNHDA and CDR2 SQIVND (reference sequence). This CDR3 region has 15 residues. The V end lost 1 base, the J end lost 5 bases, and 14 bases lay between the germline ends. Here the CDR3 DNA reads TGTGCCAGTAGTATAGCCGTGATTCCGATGGAGACCCAGTACTTC. Translation: CASSIAVIPMETQYF.

This rearrangement joins TRBV19 to TRBJ2-5, with 15 bases that match TRBD2. Trimming took 1 base from V and 4 from J; bases not matched to a gene: 1. The CDR3 loop spans 16 amino acids. Looked up from germline, CDR1 is LNHDA and CDR2 is SQIVND (reference sequence). The CDR3 region is CASSIVGLAGGETQYF. The CDR3 nucleotides are TGTGCCAGTAGTATAGTGGGACTAGCGGGAGGAGAGACCCAGTACTTC.

V is TRBV27 and J is TRBJ2-7, with 7 bases fitting TRBD2. The V segment lost 10 bases and the J segment 2 bases; nucleotides outside the gene matches: 17. The CDR3 covers 16 residues. Germline V CDR1 and CDR2: MNHEY, SMNVEV (reference sequence). The DNA for the CDR3 is TGTGCCACCCGAAGGGGCGGGAGTGGGGCCACCTACGAGCAGTACTTC. The encoded protein is CATRRGGSGATYEQYF.

The rearrangement uses TRBV30 and TRBJ2-1; D could derive from TRBD1 or TRBD2 (6 bases each). CDR3 size: 13 residues. Germline-derived CDR1 and CDR2 are GTSNPN and SVGIG (reference sequence). Trimming removed 3 bases at V and 13 bases at J, with 19 bases between. CDR3: CAWSASGTGAQFF. DNA of the CDR3: TGTGCCTGGAGCGCGTCCGGAACGGGGGCCCAGTTCTTC.

This clone was recorded a few times. The chain carries TRBV19 and TRBJ1-2; maybe TRBD1 (5 bases). CDR3 length equals 10 residues. Trimming left V 8 bases short and J 4 bases short, with 5 bases between. Germline V gives CDR1 LNHDA, CDR2 SQIVND (reference sequence). The CDR3 region has the DNA TGTGCCAGTGGGACCTATGGCTACACCTTC. Its protein is CASGTYGYTF.

The V and J genes are TRBV6-6 and TRBJ2-3; the D gene is possibly TRBD1 (6 bases). The CDR3 covers 15 residues. Germline V gene sequence: CDR1 MNHNY, CDR2 SVGAGI (reference sequence). The ends were cut back, 4 bases at V and 6 bases at J, with 17 bases in the middle. The CDR3 region has the DNA TGTGCCAGCAGTTCTTCCGGGACACCGGGGGATACGCAGTATTTT. Encoded protein: CASSSSGTPGDTQYF.

The chain joins TRBV15 to TRBJ1-5; 11 bases fit TRBD1. From germline, CDR1 is LNHNV and CDR2 YYDKDF (reference sequence). V lost 4 bases and J lost 4; bases outside the gene matches: 3. The CDR3 is 15 amino acids. Here the CDR3 DNA reads TGTGCCACCAGCACCGGGACAGGGGGGAATCAGCCCCAGCATTTT. Its translation is CATSTGTGGNQPQHF.

This chain uses TRBV27 with TRBJ2-3; 7 bases agree with TRBD1. Germline V gives CDR1 MNHEY, CDR2 SMNVEV (reference sequence). The CDR3 length is 14 residues. With 7 bases clipped from V and 4 bases from J, the junction kept 8 bases outside the gene matches. The CDR3 reads CASIQAGTADTQYF. The CDR3 DNA is TGTGCCAGCATCCAAGCTGGGACAGCAGATACGCAGTATTTT.

This clone has only a few counts. For the CDR3, the DNA is TGTGCCAGTAGTATTGATGGGACAGCAGATTCACCCCTCCACTTT. Protein product: CASSIDGTADSPLHF. The chain recombines TRBV19 with TRBJ1-6; TRBD1 matches 7 bases. Per germline, CDR1 LNHDA and CDR2 SQIVND (reference sequence). V trimming: 3 bases; J trimming: 8 bases; junction bases outside the gene matches: 7. The CDR3 has 15 amino acids. The complete variable domain, with remaining parts taken from reference TRBV19 and TRBJ1-6, reads DGGITQSPKYLFRKEGQNVTLSCEQNLNHDAMYWYRQDPGQGLRLIYYSQIVNDFQKGDIAEGYSVSREKKESFPLTVTSAQKNPTAFYLCASSIDGTADSPLHFGNGTRLTVT.

This chain joins TRBV23-1 and TRBJ2-1; 8 nucleotides agree with TRBD2. TRBV23-1 is identified as an open reading frame with a role that is uncertain. The CDR3 totals 18 residues. V was clipped by 0 bases and J by 6 bases; unmatched bases: 13. The CDR3 region is CASSQSFPGLGGCNEQFF. The CDR3 coding sequence is TGCGCCAGCAGTCAATCTTTTCCGGGACTAGGGGGTTGCAATGAGCAGTTCTTC.

This sequence joins TRBV18 and TRBJ2-3; D might be TRBD1 (6 bases). The CDR3 extends over 15 amino acids. V was clipped by 3 bases and J by 2 bases, with 12 bases between them. CDR1 and CDR2 (germline): KGHSH, LQKENI. The CDR3 is CASSPNGQNTDTQYF. CDR3 DNA: TGTGCCAGCTCACCTAACGGACAGAACACAGATACGCAGTATTTT.

V is TRBV4-1 and J is TRBJ2-1; D unresolved. The germline CDR1 and CDR2 sequences are MGHRA and YSYEKL. The CDR3 loop spans 12 amino acids. Trimming cost V 0 bases and J 10 bases, with 7 bases left between them. CDR3 in amino acids: CASSQDGGEQFF. CDR3 sequence (DNA): TGCGCCAGCAGCCAAGATGGTGGCGAGCAGTTCTTC.

In this sample, this clone turned up once. The J gene is TRBJ1-2, the V gene TRBV5-1; the match to TRBD1 covers 11 bases. Trimming cost V 6 bases and J 6 bases; bases outside gene matches: 7. The CDR3 loop spans 14 amino acids. CDR1 SGHRS and CDR2 YFSETQ come from the germline V gene. CDR3 coding DNA: TGCGCCAGCACCTCGGACAGGGGGCTCAATGGCTACACCTTC. Translated, it gives CASTSDRGLNGYTF.

The chain couples TRBV6-5 to TRBJ2-1; 10 positions agree with TRBD2. Trimming at V came to 8 bases and at J to 8 bases, leaving 6 bases not matched to a gene. In germline, CDR1 is MNHEY, CDR2 SVGAGI. The CDR3 spans 13 residues. CDR3 residues: CASALAGVHEQFF. CDR3 bases: TGTGCCAGCGCGCTAGCGGGAGTCCATGAGCAGTTCTTC.